The 25 T cell receptor beta chains given below trace back to one sample, sequenced in a study of blood T cell repertoires in COVID-19. Assay: immunoSEQ multiplex PCR; the TCRdb copy retains only in-frame clones and omits some. The table lists approximately 210,000 clones, around 82% of them singletons. Sequenced input: peripheral blood. These receptors all stem from a woman in her thirties or forties with acute or convalescent COVID-19.

The chain employs TRBV11-2 and TRBJ2-7, with TRBD2 identical over 15 bases. Germline V gene lookup returns CDR1 SGHAT and CDR2 FQNNGV. V dropped 5 bases and J dropped 6; count of bases not matched to a gene: 14. This CDR3 comprises 18 residues. The CDR3, as DNA: TGTGCCAGCAGCAACCCCGGGACTAGCGGGAGGTGGGGCCTCGAGCAGTACTTC. Translation: CASSNPGTSGRWGLEQYF.

The rearrangement links TRBV10-2 to TRBJ1-5, with a possible D match to TRBD1 (6 bases). Per the germline V gene, CDR1 is WSHSY and CDR2 is SAAADI. There are 15 residues in the CDR3. With 4 bases removed from V and 1 base from J, the gap between germline ends came to 11 bases. The CDR3 DNA reads TGCGCCAGCAGTGGAACAGGGCGAAGCAATCAGCCCCAGCATTTT. Its translation: CASSGTGRSNQPQHF.

The V call is TRBV6-1, the J call TRBJ1-1; 9 bases map to TRBD1. Trimming at V came to 2 bases and at J to 6 bases, leaving 7 bases not matched to a gene. The germline V gene has CDR1 MNHNS and CDR2 SASEGT. There are 15 residues in the CDR3. DNA for the CDR3: TGTGCCAGCAGTGAAACAGGGGGCGCACGTCCTGAAGCTTTCTTT. Protein product: CASSETGGARPEAFF.

The J gene is TRBJ2-1, the V gene TRBV4-3; no firm D call. V lost 0 bases and J lost 3, with 9 bases in between. Germline V gives CDR1 LGHNA, CDR2 YSLEER. This CDR3 region has 15 residues. The CDR3 region has the DNA TGCGCCAGCAGCCAAGACAGGCTTAACTACAATGAGCAGTTCTTC. As protein: CASSQDRLNYNEQFF.

The chain carries TRBV6-1 and TRBJ2-1; D possibly corresponds to TRBD2 (6 bases). The CDR3 consists of 13 residues. Per the germline V gene, CDR1 is MNHNS and CDR2 is SASEGT. V lost 2 bases, J lost 9 bases, and 11 bases lay in between. Here the CDR3 reads CASSEMGGSEQFF. CDR3 nucleotides: TGTGCCAGCAGTGAAATGGGGGGAAGTGAGCAGTTCTTC.

This chain uses TRBV3-1 (or the pseudogene TRBV3-2) with TRBJ2-1; the match to TRBD1 covers 8 bases. The CDR3 length is 17 residues. Germline lookup yields CDR1 LGHDT and CDR2 YNNKEL (reference sequence). J gave up 2 bases and V 4 bases, and 10 bases lay outside the gene matches. CDR3 nucleotides: TGTGCCAGCAGCCCTCTTACGACAGGGGTTGCCTACAATGAGCAGTTCTTC. Translation: CASSPLTTGVAYNEQFF.

The rearrangement joins TRBV20-1 to TRBJ2-5, with a possible D match to TRBD2 (5 bases). The germline V gene encodes CDR1 DFQATT and CDR2 SNEGSKA (reference sequence). V was pared by 6 bases and J by 5 bases, with 10 bases between. This CDR3 comprises 11 residues. The CDR3 is CSAPDWETQYF. CDR3 coding DNA: TGCAGTGCCCCGGACTGGGAGACCCAGTACTTC.

J is TRBJ1-1 and V is TRBV2; D gene uncertain. V was trimmed by 6 bases and J by 11 bases, leaving 22 bases between them. Per germline, CDR1 SNHLY and CDR2 FYNNEI. The CDR3 has 14 amino acids. The CDR3 DNA is TGTGCCAGCAGCGAGGGTCGTGGGGTCATAAGCGCTTTCTTT. It yields the protein CASSEGRGVISAFF.

The gene calls are TRBV3-1 (or the pseudogene TRBV3-2) and TRBJ2-1, with D possibly TRBD2 on 6 matching bases. The CDR3 is 16 amino acids. Per germline, CDR1 LGHDT and CDR2 YNNKEL (reference sequence). The V end lost 0 bases, the J end lost 6 bases, and 15 bases lay between the germline ends. The CDR3 coding sequence is TGTGCCAGCAGCCAAGAAAAACTAGCACTGCCCAATGAGCAGTTCTTC. Its translation: CASSQEKLALPNEQFF.

The chain recombines TRBV15 with TRBJ2-1; a weak D match, TRBD2 (6 bases). V lost 4 bases and J lost 11, with 15 bases in between. The CDR3 covers 13 residues. CDR1 is LNHNV, CDR2 YYDKDF, per germline (reference sequence). CDR3 bases: TGTGCCACCAGCAACGCCGGGACTTATAAGCAGTTCTTC. This encodes CATSNAGTYKQFF. The full variable domain, its missing parts supplied by reference TRBV15 and TRBJ2-1, is DAMVIQNPRYQVTQFGKPVTLSCSQTLNHNVMYWYQQKSSQAPKLLFHYYDKDFNNEADTPDNFQSRRPNTSFCFLDIRSPGLGDTAMYLCATSNAGTYKQFFGPGTRLTVL.

The table lists this clone with a few counts. The chain has TRBV5-1 and TRBJ2-7; D might be TRBD1 or TRBD2, each matching 5 bases. Germline V gives CDR1 SGHRS, CDR2 YFSETQ. Deletions cut 4 bases from V and 3 bases from J, with 20 bases between. This CDR3 has 16 residues. CDR3 sequence: CASSLGVVAVSYEQYF. The CDR3, as DNA: TGCGCCAGCAGCCTGGGGGTGGTAGCCGTAAGCTACGAGCAGTACTTC. Supplemented by reference TRBV5-1 and TRBJ2-7, the full variable domain reads KAGVTQTPRYLIKTRGQQVTLSCSPISGHRSVSWYQQTPGQGLQFLFEYFSETQRNKGNFPGRFSGRQFSNSRSEMNVSTLELGDSALYLCASSLGVVAVSYEQYFGPGTRLTVT.

The rearrangement joins TRBV24-1 to TRBJ2-5; D possibly corresponds to TRBD1 (6 bases). The CDR3 consists of 12 residues. V was pared by 7 bases and J by 3 bases, with 8 bases between. Germline CDR1 reads KGHDR; CDR2 reads SFDVKD. CDR3 bases: TGTGCCACCAGAAGGACAGAAGAGACCCAGTACTTC. It yields the protein CATRRTEETQYF.

The sample holds a few counts of this clone. The V gene is TRBV19, the J gene TRBJ2-3, with 8 bases that match TRBD1. CDR3 length: 15 amino acids. V gave up 6 bases and J gave up 3 bases; unmatched junction bases: 8. CDR1 LNHDA and CDR2 SQIVND come from the germline V gene (reference sequence). The CDR3 spells CASSTGQGKTDTQYF. Here the CDR3 DNA reads TGTGCCAGTAGCACTGGACAGGGTAAGACAGATACGCAGTATTTT.

The chain couples TRBV2 to TRBJ1-3; 8 nucleotides line up with TRBD1. V dropped 5 bases and J dropped 0; count of bases not matched to a gene: 3. The CDR3 is 15 residues long. CDR1 is SNHLY, CDR2 FYNNEI, per germline. The CDR3 nucleotides are TGTGCCAGCAGTAGACAGGGGAGCTCTGGAAACACCATATATTTT. Translated: CASSRQGSSGNTIYF.

The chain combines TRBV12-3 or TRBV12-4 with TRBJ2-3; D is uncertain. There are 12 residues in the CDR3. V dropped 7 bases and J dropped 8 bases, with 13 bases sitting between them. The DNA for the CDR3 is TGTGCCAGCACCTCGGTATCTGGTACGCAGTATTTT. It yields the protein CASTSVSGTQYF.

The rearrangement uses TRBV18 and TRBJ2-1; TRBD2 agrees at 16 bases. Germline lookup yields CDR1 KGHSH and CDR2 LQKENI. J was trimmed by 9 bases and V by 4 bases; bases with no gene match: 9. The CDR3 runs 17 residues. Written as DNA, the CDR3 is TGTGCCAGCTCACAACCGGGACTAGCGGGAGGGACTGGTGAGCAGTTCTTC. Encoded protein: CASSQPGLAGGTGEQFF.

The V call is TRBV29-1, the J call TRBJ2-4; 8 nucleotides align to TRBD1. V lost 8 bases and J lost 7; bases outside the gene matches: 7. Germline-derived CDR1 and CDR2 are SQVTM and ANQGSEA. CDR3 length: 12 amino acids. The CDR3 sequence is CSLRDRRNIQYF. CDR3 DNA: TGCAGCCTCCGGGACAGGCGGAACATTCAGTACTTC.

The chain links TRBV7-2 to TRBJ2-1, with a possible D match to TRBD2 (6 bases). The CDR3 extends over 16 amino acids. The germline CDR1 and CDR2 sequences are SGHTA and FQGNSA. The ends were cut back, 4 bases at V and 7 bases at J, with 20 bases in the middle. The CDR3 coding sequence is TGTGCCAGCAGCTCTATAGGAGGGCCGTTCAAAAATGAGCAGTTCTTC. Translated: CASSSIGGPFKNEQFF.

The CDR3, as DNA: TGTGCCAGCAGCTTAGGCGCAAACAATGAGCAGTTCTTC. Protein sequence: CASSLGANNEQFF. J is TRBJ2-1 and V is TRBV7-9; D gene uncertain. The CDR3 extends over 13 amino acids. V lost 1 base to trimming and J lost 5 bases, with 6 bases between them. Germline CDR1 SEHNR, CDR2 FQNEAQ (reference sequence).

This clone was detected a few times. V is TRBV3-1 (or the pseudogene TRBV3-2) and J is TRBJ1-1; D remains ambiguous. Per germline, CDR1 LGHDT and CDR2 YNNKEL (reference sequence). The CDR3 is made up of 15 amino acids. V lost 0 bases to trimming and J lost 4 bases, with 12 bases between them. The CDR3 region has the DNA TGTGCCAGCAGCCAAGAAAGACTATTTGGCACTGAAGCTTTCTTT. It encodes CASSQERLFGTEAFF.

This chain joins TRBV4-3 and TRBJ1-1; weak D call: TRBD1 (5 bases). Trimming took off 3 bases at V and 1 base at J, with 9 bases between the two ends. Germline loops: CDR1 LGHNA, CDR2 YSLEER. The CDR3 is made up of 14 amino acids. CDR3 coding DNA: TGCGCCAGCAGCCAGGGCAGGGCGAACACTGAAGCTTTCTTT. It translates to CASSQGRANTEAFF.

The chain is built from TRBV29-1 and TRBJ2-1; TRBD2 agrees at 8 bases. Germline V gene sequence: CDR1 SQVTM, CDR2 ANQGSEA. The V segment lost 5 bases and the J segment 4 bases; nucleotides outside the gene matches: 4. The CDR3 sequence is 13 residues long. The CDR3 nucleotides are TGCAGCGTTCGAAGCGGGGGATACAATGAGCAGTTCTTC. This codes for CSVRSGGYNEQFF.

The genes are TRBV6-1 and TRBJ1-2, with D maybe TRBD1 (5 bases). Germline V gives CDR1 MNHNS, CDR2 SASEGT. The V end was cut by 2 bases, the J end by 7 bases, with 14 bases between. There are 14 residues in the CDR3. CDR3 protein: CASSEWGDPSGYTF. Here the CDR3 DNA reads TGTGCCAGCAGTGAATGGGGGGACCCGAGTGGCTACACCTTC.

The CDR3 spells CASSSGQPSWNSPLHF. CDR3 DNA sequence: TGTGCCAGCAGTTCCGGACAGCCAAGTTGGAATTCACCCCTCCACTTT. This rearrangement joins TRBV6-5 to TRBJ1-6; D is possibly TRBD1 (6 bases). This CDR3 has 16 residues. Trimming took off 4 bases at V and 7 bases at J, with 17 bases between the two ends. CDR1 is MNHEY and CDR2 is SVGAGI in the germline V gene.

The chain combines TRBV20-1 with TRBJ2-3; perhaps TRBD2 as D (6 bases). Per the germline V gene, CDR1 is DFQATT and CDR2 is SNEGSKA (reference sequence). V was cut by 3 bases and J by 0 bases, with 10 bases left in between. CDR3 length: 14 amino acids. The CDR3 region is CSASGGLSTDTQYF. CDR3 nucleotide sequence: TGCAGTGCTAGTGGGGGACTCAGCACAGATACGCAGTATTTT.